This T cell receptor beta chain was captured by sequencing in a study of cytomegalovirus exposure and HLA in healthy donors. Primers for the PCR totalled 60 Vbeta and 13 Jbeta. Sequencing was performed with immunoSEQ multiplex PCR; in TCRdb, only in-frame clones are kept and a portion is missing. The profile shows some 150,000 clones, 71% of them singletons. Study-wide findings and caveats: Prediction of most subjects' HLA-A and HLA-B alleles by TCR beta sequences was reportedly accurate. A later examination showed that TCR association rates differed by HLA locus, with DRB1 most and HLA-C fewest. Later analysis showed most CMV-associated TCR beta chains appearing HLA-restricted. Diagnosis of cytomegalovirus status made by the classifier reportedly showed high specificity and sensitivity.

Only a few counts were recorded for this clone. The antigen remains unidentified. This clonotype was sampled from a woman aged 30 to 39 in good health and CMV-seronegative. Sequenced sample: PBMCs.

This chain's CDR3 is CASSWTGTTYEQYF. The CDR3 nucleotides read TGTGCCAGCAGCTGGACCGGGACAACCTACGAGCAGTACTTC. The genes are TRBV28 and TRBJ2-7; D might be TRBD1 (6 bases). Germline V gene data show CDR1 as MDHEN and CDR2 as SYDVKM. The germline V and J ends were trimmed by 6 bases and 2 bases, with 14 bases remaining between them. The CDR3 is made up of 14 amino acids.